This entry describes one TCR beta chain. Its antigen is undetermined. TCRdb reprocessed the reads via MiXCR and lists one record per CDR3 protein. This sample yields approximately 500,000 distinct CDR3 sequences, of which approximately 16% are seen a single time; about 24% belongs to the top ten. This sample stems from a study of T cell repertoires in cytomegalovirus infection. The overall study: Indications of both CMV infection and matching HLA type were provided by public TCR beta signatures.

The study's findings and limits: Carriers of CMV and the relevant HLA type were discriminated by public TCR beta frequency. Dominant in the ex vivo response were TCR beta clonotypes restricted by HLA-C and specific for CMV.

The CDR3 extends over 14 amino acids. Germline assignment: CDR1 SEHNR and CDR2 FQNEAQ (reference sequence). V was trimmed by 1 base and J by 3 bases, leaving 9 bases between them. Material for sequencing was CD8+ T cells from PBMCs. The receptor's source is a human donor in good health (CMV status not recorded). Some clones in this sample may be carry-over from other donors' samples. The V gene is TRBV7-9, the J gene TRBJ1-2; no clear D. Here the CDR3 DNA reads TGTGCCAGCAGCTTAGACAGAACCTACTATGGCTACACCTTC. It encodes CASSLDRTYYGYTF.